This T cell receptor beta chain was sequenced for a study of blood T cells in healthy people across ages. A second PCR of 7 to 11 cycles used a sample-barcoded 5' primer and a J-beta primer mix. A single record per CDR3 protein comes from TCRdb applying MiXCR to the 5' RACE reads. The table lists under 1,100,000 distinct CDR3 sequences, approximately 25% of them singletons, with 0.75% in the top ten. Trimming took off 4 bases at V and 7 bases at J, with 13 bases between the two ends. Germline CDR1 and CDR2: SEHNR and FQNEAQ (reference sequence). The CDR3 runs 13 residues. This clonotype turned up a few times. These data were also reused for a study on T cells of mothers and their children. That work states: A few healthy Caucasian mothers, along with their six children, were the donors. Input to cDNA synthesis comprised all extracted RNA, at a ratio of around 1.6 ug per 15 ul. Slightly higher but non-significant overlap marked related mother-child pairs versus unrelated pairs. No clone of persistent microchimeric T cells was detected.

The chain uses TRBV7-9 and TRBJ1-2; possibly TRBD1 for D (6 bases). The TCR was taken from a girl aged 2 to 10 in good health. Sequencing was performed on blood. CDR3 loop: CASSSTQGGGYTF. CDR3 in DNA: TGTGCCAGCAGCTCCACACAGGGAGGTGGCTACACCTTC.